The entry below gives a single T cell receptor (beta chain) sequence along with its context. The target antigen is unknown. The entry originates in a study of T cells in Graves' hyperthyroidism and ophthalmopathy. Notes on the study in general: The majority of expanded thyroid clonotypes above 0.001 also appeared in blood. From stable hyperthyroidism, ophthalmopathy was separated by a 13 V-J model.

Any patient presenting with uncontrolled infection, other autoimmune disease, pregnancy or lactation was left out. Isolation of PBMCs was performed on around 9.8 ml fresh peripheral blood. What was amplified from RNA transcripts were TCR beta CDR3 regions. RT-PCR in the first round (using the HTBI primer set) targeted the TCR CDR3. TCRdb re-called the multiplex PCR reads with MiXCR, one entry per CDR3 protein. The sample carries roughly 640,000 distinct CDR3 sequences, roughly 16% recorded once. The specimen was blood. This clonotype was obtained from a woman aged 40 to 49 with Graves' ophthalmopathy.

This CDR3 is CASSLTTAGNTIYF. The CDR3 DNA is TGCGCCAGCAGCTTGACAACAGCTGGAAACACCATATATTTT. The chain combines TRBV5-1 with TRBJ1-3; D is uncertain. The germline gives CDR1 SGHRS, CDR2 YFSETQ. V lost 1 base, J lost 2 bases, and 7 bases lay in between. The CDR3 sequence is 14 residues long.